The T cell receptor beta chain under discussion was sequenced for a study of blood T cells in healthy people across ages. The length of the CDR3 is 16 residues. The ends lost 1 base at V and 4 bases at J; junction bases unmatched: 8. CDR1 is SGHDT, CDR2 YYEEEE, per germline. Next came a second PCR, run for about 7 to 12 cycles, which used a sample-barcoded 5' primer along with a J-beta primer mix. TCRdb reprocessed the 5' RACE reads via MiXCR and lists one record per CDR3 protein. The sample has roughly 1.7 million distinct CDR3 sequences; 30% to 35% are singletons. As for this clonotype: The antigen remains unidentified.

Broader study findings: Diversity figures based on one million T cells were deemed too low.

Sequencing input: blood. This receptor was identified in a woman aged 30 to 39 in good health. The genes are TRBV5-6 and TRBJ2-5, with 9 bases that match TRBD2. The DNA for the CDR3 is TGTGCCAGCAGCTTGCGAGCCGCGGGGGGGTTAGAGACCCAGTACTTC. It translates to CASSLRAAGGLETQYF.